Sequencing of this T cell receptor beta chain was carried out in a study of blood T cell repertoires in COVID-19. The CDR3 is 15 residues long. Per the germline V gene, CDR1 is LNHDA and CDR2 is SQIVND (reference sequence). Trimming took 5 bases from V and 4 from J, leaving 15 bases between them. In the source study's methods: Amplified reference gene primers provided the basis for estimating nucleated cell counts. TCRdb's copy holds only in-frame clones and misses some; the assay was immunoSEQ multiplex PCR. That table is the source of V, J and clone size, and D and trimming were worked out from the DNA. The sample holds about 360,000 clones, 86% seen once.

The sequenced sample was peripheral blood. This TCR was recovered from a woman aged 55-75 years with COVID-19, enrolled during active disease. The chain is built from TRBV19 and TRBJ1-5; TRBD1 is a possible D gene (5 bases). The CDR3 DNA reads TGTGCCAGTAGTCTTCATTCGAAGGGGAATCAGCCCCAGCATTTT. Protein: CASSLHSKGNQPQHF.